Following are 13 T cell receptor beta chains from one sample sequenced in a study of T cell responses to AZD1222 COVID-19 vaccine. The repertoire was sequenced with immunoSEQ multiplex PCR; TCRdb's copy has only in-frame clones and lacks some. The sample has around 150,000 clones, about 92% seen once. This material consisted of peripheral blood, taken 28 days after the second AZD1222 dose. The receptor set was obtained from an adult who received the AZD1222 COVID-19 vaccine.

The CDR3 spells CASSELARSASGELFF. CDR3 DNA sequence: TGCGCCAGCAGTGAGCTGGCTAGGTCCGCTTCCGGGGAGCTGTTTTTT. The chain recombines TRBV10-2 with TRBJ2-2; D remains unclear. CDR3 size: 16 residues. V was shortened by 2 bases and J by 6 bases, with 16 bases between the two germline ends. Germline CDR1 is WSHSY and CDR2 is SAAADI.

This chain links TRBV19 with TRBJ1-2; unclear D gene. Trimming left V 5 bases short and J 0 bases short, with 4 bases between. This CDR3 comprises 12 residues. CDR1 and CDR2 (germline): LNHDA, SQIVND (reference sequence). DNA for the CDR3: TGTGCCAGTAGTGACACTAACTATGGCTACACCTTC. Residues: CASSDTNYGYTF.

The J gene is TRBJ1-1, the V gene TRBV6-5; the D is unclear. The CDR3 runs to 13 residues. Germline V CDR1 and CDR2: MNHEY, SVGAGI. V was clipped by 3 bases and J by 5 bases, with 10 bases between them. The CDR3 coding sequence is TGTGCCAGCAGTTATGAGGAGGGTACTGAAGCTTTCTTT. Translating it yields CASSYEEGTEAFF.

The chain recombines TRBV6-4 with TRBJ1-2; D might be TRBD1 (6 bases). Germline CDR1 reads MRHNA; CDR2 reads SNTAGT. This CDR3 is 16 amino acids long. V dropped 5 bases and J dropped 6 bases, with 22 bases sitting between them. CDR3 sequence (DNA): TGTGCCAGCAGTTCCCAGTCTAAAACAGGGTGGGATGGCTACACCTTC. Translating gives CASSSQSKTGWDGYTF.

V gene TRBV5-1 combines with J gene TRBJ2-3; 8 nucleotides line up with TRBD1. V gave up 2 bases and J gave up 6 bases; unmatched junction bases: 11. The length of the CDR3 is 16 residues. CDR1 and CDR2 (germline): SGHRS, YFSETQ. CDR3 sequence: CASSLGQGAMVDTQYF. The DNA for the CDR3 is TGCGCCAGCAGCTTAGGGCAGGGGGCGATGGTGGATACGCAGTATTTT.

This chain links TRBV12-3 or TRBV12-4 with TRBJ1-2; D unresolved. Trimming took off 8 bases at V and 5 bases at J, with 15 bases between the two ends. CDR3 size: 13 residues. Written as DNA, the CDR3 is TGTGCCAGCGGTGGCCAAAGGGATTATGGCTACACCTTC. Amino acid sequence: CASGGQRDYGYTF.

The chain recombines TRBV6-5 with TRBJ2-5, with a tentative D call TRBD2 (6 bases). CDR3 length equals 12 residues. Germline CDR1 is MNHEY and CDR2 is SVGAGI. V shed 2 bases and J shed 5 bases, with 6 bases lying between them. This CDR3 reads CASSYGGETQYF. The CDR3 bases are TGTGCCAGCAGTTACGGAGGGGAGACCCAGTACTTC.

The V and J genes are TRBV30 and TRBJ2-7; possibly TRBD2 for D (5 bases). This CDR3 comprises 13 residues. Trimming cost V 0 bases and J 7 bases, with 13 bases left between them. From germline, CDR1 is GTSNPN and CDR2 SVGIG (reference sequence). CDR3 DNA sequence: TGTGCCTGGAGTGTACGGACGGGCGGGGAGCAGTACTTC. Translating it yields CAWSVRTGGEQYF.

The chain joins TRBV10-3 to TRBJ1-2; TRBD1 aligns across 7 bases. The CDR3 sequence is 12 residues long. CDR1 and CDR2 from the germline V gene are ENHRY and SYGVKD. The V gene end was trimmed by 6 bases and the J gene end by 2 bases; junction bases not matched to a gene: 0. The CDR3 reads CAIRGQNYGYTF. DNA of the CDR3: TGTGCCATCAGGGGACAGAACTATGGCTACACCTTC.

The J gene is TRBJ2-1, the V gene TRBV14; TRBD2 matches at 8 bases. This CDR3 is built from 15 residues. In germline, CDR1 is SGHDN, CDR2 FVKESK. Trimming cost V 4 bases and J 4 bases; bases outside gene matches: 6. CDR3 nucleotides: TGTGCCAGCAGCCTGCCGGGGGGGTTTTACAATGAGCAGTTCTTC. Its translation is CASSLPGGFYNEQFF.

The chain's CDR3 is CASSFSGGSYNEQFF. The CDR3 DNA sequence: TGTGCCAGCAGTTTCTCGGGGGGCTCCTACAATGAGCAGTTCTTC. V and J are TRBV28 and TRBJ2-1; 7 bases are a match to TRBD2. Germline V gene data show CDR1 as MDHEN and CDR2 as SYDVKM. V gave up 3 bases and J gave up 0 bases; unmatched junction bases: 2. The CDR3 runs 15 residues.

The gene calls are TRBV18 and TRBJ1-3; D remains unclear. The germline V gene encodes CDR1 KGHSH and CDR2 LQKENI. The CDR3 runs 16 residues. V lost 3 bases to trimming and J lost 0 bases, with 12 bases between them. The CDR3 nucleotides are TGTGCCAGCTCACCGGTCGCTGAAATCTCTGGAAACACCATATATTTT. Its translation: CASSPVAEISGNTIYF.

Comment on this clone: Within the sample, other DNA sequences also encode this same CDR3. The V gene is TRBV9, the J gene TRBJ2-1; 10 bases map to TRBD1. The V gene end was trimmed by 4 bases and the J gene end by 0 bases; junction bases not matched to a gene: 4. The CDR3 length is 16 residues. Germline V gene data show CDR1 as SGDLS and CDR2 as YYNGEE. In DNA form, the CDR3 reads TGTGCCAGCAGCCCTCGACAGGGGGCCTCCTACAATGAGCAGTTCTTC. Encoded protein: CASSPRQGASYNEQFF.